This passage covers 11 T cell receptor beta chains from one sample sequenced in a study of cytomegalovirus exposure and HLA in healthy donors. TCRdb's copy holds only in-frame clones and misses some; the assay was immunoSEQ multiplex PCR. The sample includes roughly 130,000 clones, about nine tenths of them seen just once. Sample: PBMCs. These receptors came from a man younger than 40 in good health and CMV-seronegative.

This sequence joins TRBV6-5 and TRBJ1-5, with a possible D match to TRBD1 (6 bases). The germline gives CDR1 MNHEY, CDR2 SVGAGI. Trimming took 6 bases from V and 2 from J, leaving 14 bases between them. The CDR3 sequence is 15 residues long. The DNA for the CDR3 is TGTGCCAGCAGCCTGGACAGCTGGGGCAATCAGCCCCAGCATTTT. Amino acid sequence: CASSLDSWGNQPQHF.

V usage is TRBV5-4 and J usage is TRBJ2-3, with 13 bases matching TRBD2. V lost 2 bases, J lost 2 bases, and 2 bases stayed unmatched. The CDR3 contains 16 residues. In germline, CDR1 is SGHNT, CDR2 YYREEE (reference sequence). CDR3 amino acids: CASSLLAGGPTDTQYF. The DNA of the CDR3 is TGTGCCAGCAGCTTACTAGCGGGAGGGCCCACAGATACGCAGTATTTT.

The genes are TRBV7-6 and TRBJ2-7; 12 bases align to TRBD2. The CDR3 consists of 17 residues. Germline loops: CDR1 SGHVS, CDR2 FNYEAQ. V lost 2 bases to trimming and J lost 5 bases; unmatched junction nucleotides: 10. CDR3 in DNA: TGTGCCAGCAGCTTAAGGTCTAGCGGGAGGGGAGTTGACGAGCAGTACTTC. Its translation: CASSLRSSGRGVDEQYF.

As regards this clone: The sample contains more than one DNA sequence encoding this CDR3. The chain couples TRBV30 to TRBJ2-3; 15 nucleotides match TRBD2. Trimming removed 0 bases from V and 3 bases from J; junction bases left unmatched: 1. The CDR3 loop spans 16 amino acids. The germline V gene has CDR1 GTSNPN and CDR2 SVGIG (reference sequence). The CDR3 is CAWSVGLAGGTDTQYF. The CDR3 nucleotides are TGTGCCTGGAGTGTAGGACTAGCGGGAGGGACAGATACGCAGTATTTT.

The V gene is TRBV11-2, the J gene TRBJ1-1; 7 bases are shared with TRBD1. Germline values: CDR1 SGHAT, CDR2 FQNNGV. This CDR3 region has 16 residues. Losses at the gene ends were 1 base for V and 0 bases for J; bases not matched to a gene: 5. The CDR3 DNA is TGTGCCAGCAGCTTAGTCGGCGGGACAGTGAACACTGAAGCTTTCTTT. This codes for CASSLVGGTVNTEAFF.

CDR3 coding DNA: TGCGCCAGCAGTGGGGCTACCAACCCCTACGAGCAGTACTTC. This codes for CASSGATNPYEQYF. J is TRBJ2-7 and V is TRBV10-1; the D is unclear. This CDR3 comprises 14 residues. Trimming cost V 4 bases and J 2 bases, with 12 bases left between them. The germline V gene has CDR1 WNHNN and CDR2 SYGVQD (reference sequence).

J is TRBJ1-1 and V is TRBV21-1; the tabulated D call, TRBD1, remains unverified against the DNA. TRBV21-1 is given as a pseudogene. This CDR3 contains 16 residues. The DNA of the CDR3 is TGTGCCAGCAGCAAGCTAGGACAGGATTCGAACACTGAAGCTTTCTTT. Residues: CASSKLGQDSNTEAFF.

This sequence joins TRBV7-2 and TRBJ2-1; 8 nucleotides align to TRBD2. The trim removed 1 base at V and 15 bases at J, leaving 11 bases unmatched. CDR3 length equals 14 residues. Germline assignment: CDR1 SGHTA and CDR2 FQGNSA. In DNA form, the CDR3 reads TGTGCCAGCAGCTTAGGGGGTAGCGGGATGCATCCGTTCTTC. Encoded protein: CASSLGGSGMHPFF.

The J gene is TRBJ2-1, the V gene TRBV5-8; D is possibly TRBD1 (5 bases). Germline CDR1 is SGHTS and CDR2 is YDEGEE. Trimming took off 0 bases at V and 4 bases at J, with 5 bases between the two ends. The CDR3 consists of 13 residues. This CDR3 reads CASSLGQYNEQFF. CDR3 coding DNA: TGTGCCAGCAGCTTGGGACAGTACAATGAGCAGTTCTTC.

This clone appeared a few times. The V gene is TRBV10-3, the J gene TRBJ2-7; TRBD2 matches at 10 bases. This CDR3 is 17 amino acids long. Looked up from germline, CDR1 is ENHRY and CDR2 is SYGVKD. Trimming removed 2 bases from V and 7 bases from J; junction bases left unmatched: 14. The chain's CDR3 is CAISETGDSGRAGEQYF. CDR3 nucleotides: TGTGCCATCAGTGAGACAGGGGACAGCGGGAGGGCCGGGGAGCAGTACTTC.

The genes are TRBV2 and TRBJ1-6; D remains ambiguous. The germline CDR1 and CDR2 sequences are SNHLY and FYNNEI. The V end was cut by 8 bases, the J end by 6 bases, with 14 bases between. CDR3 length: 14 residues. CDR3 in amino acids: CASLYSQVNSPLHF. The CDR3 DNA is TGTGCCAGCTTGTACAGTCAAGTTAATTCACCCCTCCACTTT.